This T cell receptor beta chain came from a study of response to subunit inactivated influenza vaccine. The V and J ends lost 3 bases and 0 bases respectively, with 12 bases between them. The CDR3 has 16 amino acids. Germline V gene sequence: CDR1 MNHEY, CDR2 SVGAGI. Findings and caveats of the study: The authors offered the suggestion that each seasonal influenza vaccination recruits few new T cells.

As concerns this clonotype: The antigen is unknown.

TCRdb recomputed calls from the RT-PCR reads with MiXCR, one row per CDR3 protein. The data hold 550,000 to 650,000 distinct CDR3 sequences, with 12% observed a single time. Sequencing used PBMCs from blood, obtained on the day of vaccination. The chain links TRBV6-5 to TRBJ1-3; D gene ambiguous. The clonotype was recovered from a man aged 45-65 years who received an inactivated influenza vaccine. This CDR3 reads CASSYRFPGSGNTIYF. The CDR3 nucleotides are TGTGCCAGCAGTTATCGGTTTCCGGGCTCTGGAAACACCATATATTTT.